This T cell receptor beta chain was obtained from a study of T cells in Graves' hyperthyroidism and ophthalmopathy. Trimming pared 2 bases from V and 4 bases from J, leaving 14 bases between. CDR1 is SEHNR, CDR2 FQNEAQ, per germline (reference sequence). The CDR3 covers 15 residues. Many counts were recorded for this clonotype. Researchers took RNA transcripts and amplified the TCR beta CDR3 regions from them. When the TCR CDR3 underwent first-round RT-PCR, the HTBI primer set was used. TCRdb re-called the multiplex PCR reads with MiXCR, one entry per CDR3 protein. The repertoire includes approximately 690,000 distinct CDR3 sequences, less than 25% of them detected once, and roughly 30% sits in the top ten.

The TCR comes from a man aged 25-40 years with Graves' ophthalmopathy. Sample: blood. This rearrangement joins TRBV7-9 to TRBJ2-5; a weak D match, TRBD1 (6 bases). CDR3 residues: CASSLLQGGGETQYF. DNA of the CDR3: TGTGCCAGCAGCTTACTACAGGGCGGAGGAGAGACCCAGTACTTC.